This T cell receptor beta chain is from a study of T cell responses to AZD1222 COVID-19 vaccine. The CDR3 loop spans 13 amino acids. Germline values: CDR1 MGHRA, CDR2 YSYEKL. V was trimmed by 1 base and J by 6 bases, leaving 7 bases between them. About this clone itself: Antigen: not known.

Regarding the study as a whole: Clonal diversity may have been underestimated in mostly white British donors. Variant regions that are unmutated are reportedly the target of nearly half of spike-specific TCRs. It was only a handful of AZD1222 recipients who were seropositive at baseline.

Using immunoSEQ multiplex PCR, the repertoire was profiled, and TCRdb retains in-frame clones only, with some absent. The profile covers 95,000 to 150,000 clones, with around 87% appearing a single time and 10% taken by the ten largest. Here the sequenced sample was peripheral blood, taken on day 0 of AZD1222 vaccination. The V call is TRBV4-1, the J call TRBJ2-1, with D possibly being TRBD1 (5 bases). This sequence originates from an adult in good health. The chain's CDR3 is CASSQVGVNEQFF. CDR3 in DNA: TGCGCCAGCAGCCAAGTAGGGGTCAATGAGCAGTTCTTC.